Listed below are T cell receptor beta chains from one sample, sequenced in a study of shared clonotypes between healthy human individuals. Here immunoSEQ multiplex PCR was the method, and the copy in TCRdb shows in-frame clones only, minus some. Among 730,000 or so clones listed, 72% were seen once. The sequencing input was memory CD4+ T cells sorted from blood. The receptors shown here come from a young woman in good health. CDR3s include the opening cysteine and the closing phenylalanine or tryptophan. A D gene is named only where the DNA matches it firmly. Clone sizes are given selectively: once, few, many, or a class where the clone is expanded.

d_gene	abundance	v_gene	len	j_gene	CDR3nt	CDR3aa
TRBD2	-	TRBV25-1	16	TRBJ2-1	TGTGCCAGCAGTGGACGAAAGCGGGGCCCCGGGGATGAGCAGTTCTTC	CASSGRKRGPGDEQFF
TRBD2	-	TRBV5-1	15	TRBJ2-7	TGCGCCAGCAGCCAACAACTAGCGAGACCCTACGAGCAGTACTTC	CASSQQLARPYEQYF
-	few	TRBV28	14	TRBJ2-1	TGTGCCAGCAGGCAGGACTTATGGGACAATGAGCAGTTCTTC	CASRQDLWDNEQFF
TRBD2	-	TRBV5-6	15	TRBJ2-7	TGTGCCAGCAGCCCCGGGACTAGCGGGGTATACGAGCAGTACTTC	CASSPGTSGVYEQYF
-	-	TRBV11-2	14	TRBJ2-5	TGTGCCAGCAGCTTAGCCCGAAGGGGGGAGACCCAGTACTTC	CASSLARRGETQYF
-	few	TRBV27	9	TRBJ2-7	TGTGCCAGCACCGACCGGTTTAGTTTC	CASTDRFSF
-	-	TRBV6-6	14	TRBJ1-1	TGTGCCAGCAGTTACGGGGTTCTGAACACTGAAGCTTTCTTT	CASSYGVLNTEAFF
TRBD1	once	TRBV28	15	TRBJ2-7	TGTGCCAGCAATACGGGACAGGGCGTTCCCTACGAGCAGTACTTC	CASNTGQGVPYEQYF
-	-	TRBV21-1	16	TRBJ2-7	TGTGCCAGCACCACAACCGGGGCCGAAACTACCTACGAGCAGTACTTC	CASTTTGAETTYEQYF
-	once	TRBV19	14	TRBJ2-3	TGTGCCAGTAATCTGGCGGGGAGCACAGATACGCAGTATTTT	CASNLAGSTDTQYF
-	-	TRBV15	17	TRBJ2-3	TGTGCCACCAGCGACCGTCCGGGCCCAACGGGAACAGATACGCAGTATTTT	CATSDRPGPTGTDTQYF
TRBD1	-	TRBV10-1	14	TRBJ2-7	TGCGCCAGCAGTTCCGGGACAGGGGCGGCAGAGCAGTACTTC	CASSSGTGAAEQYF
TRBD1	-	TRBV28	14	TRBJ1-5	TGTGCCAGCAGCCAGGGGGCCAGCAATCAGCCCCAGCATTTT	CASSQGASNQPQHF
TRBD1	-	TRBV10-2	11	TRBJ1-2	TGCGCCAGCACGACAGGGTATGGCTACACCTTC	CASTTGYGYTF
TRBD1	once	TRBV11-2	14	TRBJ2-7	TGTGCCAGCACCTTGACAGGGGGCGGGTACGAGCAGTACTTC	CASTLTGGGYEQYF
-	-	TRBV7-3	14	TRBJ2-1	TGTGCCAGCAGCTTAACGCACTCCAACAATGAGCAGTTCTTC	CASSLTHSNNEQFF
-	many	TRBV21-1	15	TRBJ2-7	TGTGCCAGCAGCAAAGCCGGACAGGTTCGGTACGAGCAGTACTTC	CASSKAGQVRYEQYF
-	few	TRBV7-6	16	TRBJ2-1	TGTGCCAGCAGCTTAGGGCTAGCGTCTACCTACAATGAGCAGTTCTTC	CASSLGLASTYNEQFF
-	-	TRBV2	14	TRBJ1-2	TGTGCCAGCAGTGAACAGCCCGGGTATGGGGGCTACACCTTC	CASSEQPGYGGYTF
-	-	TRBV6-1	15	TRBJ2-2	TGTGCCAGCGTTACCAGGGGAGGGTTCGCCGGGGAGCTGTTTTTT	CASVTRGGFAGELFF
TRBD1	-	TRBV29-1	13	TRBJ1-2	TGCAGCGCTCCCGGACAGGGGAACTATGGCTACACCTTC	CSAPGQGNYGYTF
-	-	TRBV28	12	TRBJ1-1	TGTGCCAGCAGTTTCTGGGACACTGAAGCTTTCTTT	CASSFWDTEAFF
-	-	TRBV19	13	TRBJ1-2	TGTGCCAGTAGTCCCAGGGTTTCGCATGGCTACACCTTC	CASSPRVSHGYTF
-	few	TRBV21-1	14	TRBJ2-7	TGTGCCAGCAGCAAGTGGGGCCGGAGGAACGAGCAGTACTTC	CASSKWGRRNEQYF